Included here is one T cell receptor beta chain sequence, with context. This sample stems from a study of monozygotic twins with inflammatory bowel disease. Following a re-call of the 5' RACE reads, TCRdb has one entry per CDR3 protein and lacks DNA. The sample has about 350,000 distinct CDR3 sequences. The sequence was collected from a human donor with ulcerative colitis or Crohn's disease, or a healthy co-twin of an affected twin (not recorded which). The sequencing input was blood.

CDR3 protein: CATSDSDRVRNEQFF. The chain couples TRBV24-1 to TRBJ2-1; TCRdb's assignment of TRBD1 cannot be checked, as there is no DNA. The CDR3 has 15 amino acids. CDR1 KGHDR and CDR2 SFDVKD come from the germline V gene.